Listed below are T cell receptor beta chains from one sample, sequenced in a study of blood T cell repertoires in COVID-19. TCRdb's table, derived via immunoSEQ multiplex PCR, lists solely in-frame clones and lacks some. Of 250,000 to 400,000 clones listed, approximately 88% are singletons. Material for sequencing was peripheral blood. These receptors were obtained from a woman in her thirties with COVID-19, enrolled during active disease. The CDR3 runs from the conserved cysteine through the conserved F or W. The D gene is left open where the match is weak. Clone size is not always given. Where it is, it says once, few, many or a class for expanded clones.

TGTGCCAGCAGGGAGACCGGGGAGCTGTTTTTT	CASRETGELFF	TRBJ2-2	.	.	TRBV2
TGTGCCATTAGGGGACAGGGGAATGGCTACACCTTC	CAIRGQGNGYTF	TRBJ1-2	.	TRBD1	TRBV6-6
TGTGCCAGCACCCTACCAGCCACCGGACAGGGCAATTCACCCCTCCACTTT	CASTLPATGQGNSPLHF	TRBJ1-6	.	TRBD1	TRBV5-5
TGCGCCAGCAGCCAAGTCTCTGCAGATACGCAGTATTTT	CASSQVSADTQYF	TRBJ2-3	.	.	TRBV4-1
TGTGCCAGCGCCAAACGGGGGGGCACAGATACGCAGTATTTT	CASAKRGGTDTQYF	TRBJ2-3	.	TRBD2	TRBV14
TGCAGCGCCCCGGGGGACACCGGGGAGCTGTTTTTT	CSAPGDTGELFF	TRBJ2-2	.	.	TRBV29-1
TGTGCCAGCAGCGGAGGGGGCCAGATTTGCACCTTC	CASSGGGQICTF	TRBJ1-2	.	TRBD1	TRBV5-4
TGTGCCAGCAGTGGACTCACAGATACGCAGTATTTT	CASSGLTDTQYF	TRBJ2-3	.	.	TRBV28
TGTGCCAGCAGGGAGGGCCTCGCCTACGAGCAGTACTTC	CASREGLAYEQYF	TRBJ2-7	.	.	TRBV12-3/TRBV12-4
TGTGCCATCGCGTCAGGGGATGGCTACACCTTC	CAIASGDGYTF	TRBJ1-2	.	.	TRBV25-1
TGTGCCAGCAGCCTCAGACTAGCTGGTCCCTACGAGCAGTACTTC	CASSLRLAGPYEQYF	TRBJ2-7	.	TRBD2	TRBV3-1/TRBV3-2
TGTGCCTGGAGTGGACGGAGAGAAAAACTGTTTTTT	CAWSGRREKLFF	TRBJ1-4	.	.	TRBV30
TGCGCCAGCACCTCAGACCTCGGGGGCCAGTACTTC	CASTSDLGGQYF	TRBJ2-5	.	.	TRBV10-2
TGTGCCAGCAGCCTAGGGGACACTGAAGCTTTCTTT	CASSLGDTEAFF	TRBJ1-1	.	.	TRBV3-1/TRBV3-2
TGTGCCAGCAGCCGAGATCGGGACAGGCTCTACGAGCAGTACTTC	CASSRDRDRLYEQYF	TRBJ2-7	.	TRBD1	TRBV7-8
TGTGCCAGCAGCTTGGGACTAGCGAGTTACAATGAGCAGTTCTTC	CASSLGLASYNEQFF	TRBJ2-1	.	TRBD2	TRBV7-2
TGTGCCAGTAGTATCCCGGGACAGGTCGTCTATGGCTACACCTTC	CASSIPGQVVYGYTF	TRBJ1-2	.	TRBD1	TRBV19
TGCGCCAGCAGCCAGAGTGACAGTGCAACTAATGAAAAACTGTTTTTT	CASSQSDSATNEKLFF	TRBJ1-4	.	.	TRBV4-1
TGTGCCAGTAGTATCAACAAAGGGACAGACACTGAAGCTTTCTTT	CASSINKGTDTEAFF	TRBJ1-1	.	TRBD1	TRBV19
TGTGCCAGCAGTTTAGGGGGCGGCACAGATACGCAGTATTTT	CASSLGGGTDTQYF	TRBJ2-3	.	.	TRBV27
TGTGCCAGCTCACCTCGTGATCAGCCCCAGCATTTT	CASSPRDQPQHF	TRBJ1-5	once	.	TRBV18
TGTGCCAGTAGTACAGGGGGCAGGACTGAAGCTTTCTTT	CASSTGGRTEAFF	TRBJ1-1	.	TRBD1	TRBV19
TGTGCCAGCAGCCAAGGTGGTGGACAGCCCTATGGCTACACCTTC	CASSQGGGQPYGYTF	TRBJ1-2	.	.	TRBV14
TGTGCCAGCAGCCCAACAGGGGGCCACACTGAAGCTTTCTTT	CASSPTGGHTEAFF	TRBJ1-1	.	TRBD1	TRBV7-3
TGTGCCAGTAGCCCCTTTCAGGGTAACCCCTACGAGCAGTACTTC	CASSPFQGNPYEQYF	TRBJ2-7	once	.	TRBV19
TGTGCCAGCAGCACACAGAGCTCCTACGAGCAGTACTTC	CASSTQSSYEQYF	TRBJ2-7	.	.	TRBV11-2
TGCGCCAGCAGCCTGGCCCCACTAGCGGGGGGGCGGGAGACCCAGTACTTC	CASSLAPLAGGRETQYF	TRBJ2-5	.	TRBD2	TRBV4-1
TGTGCCAGCAGCTTAAACAGGGGGCGGGAGACCCAGTACTTC	CASSLNRGRETQYF	TRBJ2-5	.	TRBD1	TRBV7-6
TGTGCCAGTAGTAATACAGGGGTCTATGTCAATCAGCCCCAGCATTTT	CASSNTGVYVNQPQHF	TRBJ1-5	.	TRBD1	TRBV19
TGCGCCAGCATCGGGACAGGGGACAGGGAGTACTACGAGCAGTACTTC	CASIGTGDREYYEQYF	TRBJ2-7	.	TRBD1	TRBV5-1
TGTGCCAGCAGCAACCCTGAGCTTCAGGGGGCGTTGAGGACAGATACGCAGTATTTT	CASSNPELQGALRTDTQYF	TRBJ2-3	.	TRBD1	TRBV5-4